The text below deals with one T cell receptor (beta chain). Its specific antigen is unknown. The record has no base qualities; no much larger clone is one base away. The donors belonged to the validation cohort of 120 subjects, which was separate from the 666-subject first cohort. The sample is drawn from a study of cytomegalovirus exposure and HLA in healthy donors (dated by TCRdb to the late 2010s). Background on the whole study: According to a later analysis, the 120 or so validation repertoires were produced on the same platform as the roughly 720 repertoires of the first cohort. The study combined high-throughput TCR immunosequencing, statistical association of individual TCRs with disease status, and machine learning to predict cytomegalovirus infection status. The study aimed to test whether cataloging public T cell receptors could reveal signatures of past pathogen exposure. A separate validation cohort of over a hundred different subjects was used in addition to the roughly 640-subject first cohort.

Receptors were amplified or captured by the immunoSEQ multiplex PCR assay. Per the source publication's procedure: A statistical classification framework was developed to diagnose cytomegalovirus status using the catalog of TCR beta chain sequences. TCRdb holds this immuneACCESS table with in-frame rearrangements only. Some clones are missing; in checked studies, unresolved V genes explain under half, and the rest has no known cause. V and J calls and clone size are given by that table; D and trimming were obtained from the DNA. Within this sample are 150,000 to 180,000 clones, with around 88% of them counted one time only. The top ten constitute 20% to 25% of the sample. The germline V end is reduced by 0 bases and the J end by 6 bases; junction bases left unmatched: 7. The CDR3 runs 17 residues from the cysteine to the phenylalanine. Left in the record is the CDR3 DNA by itself, 51 bases read in frame from the first base. From a lookup of the germline V gene, CDR1 and CDR2 are SGHVS and FQNEAQ.

What the study reported, not specific to this receptor: It was suggested by the authors that the approach could potentially be generalized to other disease states and immunological phenotypes. In vitro tests confirmed that a few of the cytomegalovirus-associated TCR beta chains recognize cytomegalovirus antigens. A later analysis had no HLA typing for the validation cohort, so co-occurrence there was scored across all 130 or so repertoires. A total of roughly 160 TCR beta chains were listed by the study as associated with cytomegalovirus. Subsequent analysis determined that TCRs grouped into clusters in the first cohort also showed a tendency toward co-occurrence across the 130 or so validation repertoires, and about 93% of cluster scores exceeded 0. Most TCR sequences were seen in very few donors, while some public TCRs were found in many individuals. The classifier was reported to diagnose cytomegalovirus status with high specificity and sensitivity in both the original and validation cohorts.

Sequencing input: PBMCs. Rearrangement joined TRBV7-8 to TRBJ2-2, with 10 middle bases fitting TRBD1. The receptor was derived from a young man in good health and CMV-seropositive. Here is the DNA: TGTGCCAGCAGCTTAGCAGGAGGACAGGGGGGAGCCGGGGAGCTGTTTTTT. Protein translation: CASSLAGGQGGAGELFF.